This T cell receptor beta chain originates from a study of shared clonotypes between healthy human individuals. Study in general: Plates per donor: three CD4 naive, three CD4 memory, two CD8 naive, one CD8 memory. Study-wide results and caveats: The study generally estimated greater richness for naive than memory subsets.

The CDR3 is 14 amino acids. Germline V gives CDR1 SGHVS, CDR2 FQNEAQ. Trimming stripped 1 base from V and 0 bases from J, with 4 bases between. Remarks on this clone: The antigen remains undetermined.

For each subset, genomic DNA was distributed in equal portions over several immunoSEQ plates. Libraries were prepared by immunoSEQ multiplex PCR; TCRdb keeps only in-frame clonotypes and omits some of them. Among over a million clones listed, 95% to 99% were seen once. Sequencing was carried out using naive CD4+ T cells sorted from blood. Specified subset: CD45RA+ positively selected. The origin of this receptor is a man in his thirties or forties in good health. The J gene is TRBJ1-5, the V gene TRBV7-8; the D is unclear. DNA for the CDR3: TGTGCCAGCAGCTTAGTCGGTAGCAATCAGCCCCAGCATTTT. It yields the protein CASSLVGSNQPQHF. Variable domain in full (rest from reference TRBV7-8 and TRBJ1-5): GAGVSQSPRYKVAKRGQDVALRCDPISGHVSLFWYQQALGQGPEFLTYFQNEAQLDKSGLPSDRFFAERPEGSVSTLKIQRTQQEDSAVYLCASSLVGSNQPQHFGDGTRLSIL.